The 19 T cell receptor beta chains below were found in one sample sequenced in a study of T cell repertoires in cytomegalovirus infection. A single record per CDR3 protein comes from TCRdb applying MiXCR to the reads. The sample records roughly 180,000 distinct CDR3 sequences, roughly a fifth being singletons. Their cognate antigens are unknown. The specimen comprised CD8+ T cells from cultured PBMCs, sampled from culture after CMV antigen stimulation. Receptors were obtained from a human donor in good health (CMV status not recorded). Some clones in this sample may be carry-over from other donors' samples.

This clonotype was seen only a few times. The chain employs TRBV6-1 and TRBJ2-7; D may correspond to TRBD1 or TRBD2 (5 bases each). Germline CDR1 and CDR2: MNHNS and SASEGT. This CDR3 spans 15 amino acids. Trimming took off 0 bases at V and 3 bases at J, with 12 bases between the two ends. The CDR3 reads CASSEAGTLFYEQYF. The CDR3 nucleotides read TGTGCCAGCAGTGAAGCTGGGACGCTCTTCTACGAGCAGTACTTC.

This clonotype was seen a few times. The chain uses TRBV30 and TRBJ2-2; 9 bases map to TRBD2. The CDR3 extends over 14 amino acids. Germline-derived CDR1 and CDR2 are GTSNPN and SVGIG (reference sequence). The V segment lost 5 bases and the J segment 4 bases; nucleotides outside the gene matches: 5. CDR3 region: CAWAAGGLTGELFF. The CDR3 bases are TGTGCCTGGGCAGCGGGGGGCCTCACCGGGGAGCTGTTTTTT.

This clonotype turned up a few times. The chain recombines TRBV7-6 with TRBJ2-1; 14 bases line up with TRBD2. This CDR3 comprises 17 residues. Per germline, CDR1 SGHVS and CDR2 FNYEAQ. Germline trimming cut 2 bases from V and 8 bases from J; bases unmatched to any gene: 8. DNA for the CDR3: TGTGCCAGCAGCTTACGACTAGCGGGGGGGCCGATGGATGAGCAGTTCTTC. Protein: CASSLRLAGGPMDEQFF.

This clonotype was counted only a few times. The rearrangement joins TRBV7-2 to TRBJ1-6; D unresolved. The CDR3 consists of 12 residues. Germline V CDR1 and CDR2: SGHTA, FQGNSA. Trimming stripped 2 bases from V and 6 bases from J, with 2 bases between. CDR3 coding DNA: TGTGCCAGCAGCTTATCTAATTCACCCCTCCACTTT. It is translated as CASSLSNSPLHF.

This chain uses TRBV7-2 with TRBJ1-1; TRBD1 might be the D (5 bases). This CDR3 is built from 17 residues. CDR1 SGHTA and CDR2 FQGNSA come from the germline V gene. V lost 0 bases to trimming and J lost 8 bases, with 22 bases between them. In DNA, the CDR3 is TGTGCCAGCAGCTTAGCGGGGGGGGGTAGACAGAACCAAGAAGCTTTCTTT. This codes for CASSLAGGGRQNQEAFF.

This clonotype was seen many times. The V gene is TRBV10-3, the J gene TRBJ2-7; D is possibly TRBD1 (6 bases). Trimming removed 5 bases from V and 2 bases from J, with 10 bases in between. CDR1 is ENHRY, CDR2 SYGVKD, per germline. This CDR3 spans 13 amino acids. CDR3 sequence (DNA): TGTGCCATCAGTTCGGACAGCGCCTACGAGCAGTACTTC. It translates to CAISSDSAYEQYF.

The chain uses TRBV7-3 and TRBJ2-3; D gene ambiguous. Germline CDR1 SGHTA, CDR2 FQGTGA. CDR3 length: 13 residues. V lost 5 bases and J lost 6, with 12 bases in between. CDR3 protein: CASSPQPTDTQYF. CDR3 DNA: TGTGCCAGCAGCCCCCAACCCACGGATACGCAGTATTTT.

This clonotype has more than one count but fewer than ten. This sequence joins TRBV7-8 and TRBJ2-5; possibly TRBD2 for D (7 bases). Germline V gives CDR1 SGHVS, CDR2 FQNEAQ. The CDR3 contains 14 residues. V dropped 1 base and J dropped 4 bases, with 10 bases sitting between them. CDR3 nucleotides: TGTGCCAGCAGCTTAGTCGGGGGGCCAGAGACCCAGTACTTC. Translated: CASSLVGGPETQYF.

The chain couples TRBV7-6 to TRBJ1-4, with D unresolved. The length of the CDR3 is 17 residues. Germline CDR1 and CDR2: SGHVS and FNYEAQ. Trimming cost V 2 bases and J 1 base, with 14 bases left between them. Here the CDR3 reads CASSLLAVGVTNEKLFF. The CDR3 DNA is TGTGCCAGCAGCTTATTGGCTGTTGGGGTAACTAATGAAAAACTGTTTTTT. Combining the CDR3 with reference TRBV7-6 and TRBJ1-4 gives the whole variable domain GAGVSQSPRYKVTKRGQDVALRCDPISGHVSLYWYRQALGQGPEFLTYFNYEAQQDKSGLPNDRFSAERPEGSISTLTIQRTEQRDSAMYRCASSLLAVGVTNEKLFFGSGTQLSVL.

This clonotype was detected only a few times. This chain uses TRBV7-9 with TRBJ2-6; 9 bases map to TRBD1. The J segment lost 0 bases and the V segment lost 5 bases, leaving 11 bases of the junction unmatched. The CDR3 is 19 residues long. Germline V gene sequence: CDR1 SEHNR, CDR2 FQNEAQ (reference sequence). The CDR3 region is CASSGSGTGINSGANVLTF. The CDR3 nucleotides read TGTGCCAGCAGCGGTTCCGGGACAGGGATAAACTCTGGGGCCAACGTCCTGACTTTC.

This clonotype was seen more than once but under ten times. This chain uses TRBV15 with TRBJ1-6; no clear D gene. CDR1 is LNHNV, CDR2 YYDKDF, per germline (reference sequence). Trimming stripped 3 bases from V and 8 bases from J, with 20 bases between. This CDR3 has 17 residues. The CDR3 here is CATSRGSLGRADSPLHF. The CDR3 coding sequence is TGTGCCACCAGCAGGGGTAGCCTCGGGAGGGCGGATTCACCCCTCCACTTT.

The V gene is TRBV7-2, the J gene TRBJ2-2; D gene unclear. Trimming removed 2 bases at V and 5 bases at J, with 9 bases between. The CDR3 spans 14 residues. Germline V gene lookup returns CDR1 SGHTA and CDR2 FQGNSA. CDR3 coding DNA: TGTGCCAGCAGCTTAAATTTGGGTACCGGGGAGCTGTTTTTT. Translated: CASSLNLGTGELFF.

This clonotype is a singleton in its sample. CDR3 region: CASSQEAGAYYGYTF. CDR3 nucleotides: TGTGCCAGCAGCCAAGAAGCAGGGGCTTACTATGGCTACACCTTC. This chain uses TRBV14 with TRBJ1-2; a weak D match, TRBD1 (6 bases). V lost 0 bases, J lost 3 bases, and 11 bases lay in between. Germline lookup yields CDR1 SGHDN and CDR2 FVKESK. The CDR3 spans 15 residues.

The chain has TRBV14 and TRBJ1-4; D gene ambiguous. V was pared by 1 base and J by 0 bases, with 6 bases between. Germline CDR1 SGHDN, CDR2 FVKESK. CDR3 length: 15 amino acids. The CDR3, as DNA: TGTGCCAGCAGCCAAGTTTGGCCAACTAATGAAAAACTGTTTTTT. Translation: CASSQVWPTNEKLFF.

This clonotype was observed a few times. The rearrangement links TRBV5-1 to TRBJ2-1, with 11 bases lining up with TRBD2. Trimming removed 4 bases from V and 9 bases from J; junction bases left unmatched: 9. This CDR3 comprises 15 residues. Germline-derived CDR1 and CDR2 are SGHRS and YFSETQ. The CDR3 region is CASSLRSGGAGEQFF. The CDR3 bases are TGCGCCAGCAGCCTACGTAGCGGGGGGGCCGGTGAGCAGTTCTTC.

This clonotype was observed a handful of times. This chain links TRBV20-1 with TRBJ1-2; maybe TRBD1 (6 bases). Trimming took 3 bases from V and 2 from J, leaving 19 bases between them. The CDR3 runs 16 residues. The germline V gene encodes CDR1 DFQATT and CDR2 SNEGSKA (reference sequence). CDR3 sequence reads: CSARETRQANNYGYTF. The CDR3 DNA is TGCAGTGCTAGGGAGACCCGACAGGCCAACAACTATGGCTACACCTTC.

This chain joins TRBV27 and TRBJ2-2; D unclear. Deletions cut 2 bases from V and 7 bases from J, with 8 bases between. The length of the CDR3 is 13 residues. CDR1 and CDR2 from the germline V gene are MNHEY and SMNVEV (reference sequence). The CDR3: CASSLGVGGELFF. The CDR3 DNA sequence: TGTGCCAGCAGTTTAGGTGTGGGCGGGGAGCTGTTTTTT.

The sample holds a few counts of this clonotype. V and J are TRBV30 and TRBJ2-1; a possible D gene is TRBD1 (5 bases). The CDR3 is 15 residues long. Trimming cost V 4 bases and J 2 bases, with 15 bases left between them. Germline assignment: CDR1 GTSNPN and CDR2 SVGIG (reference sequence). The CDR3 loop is CAWNRGDSAYNEQFF. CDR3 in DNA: TGTGCCTGGAACCGAGGAGACAGCGCCTACAATGAGCAGTTCTTC.

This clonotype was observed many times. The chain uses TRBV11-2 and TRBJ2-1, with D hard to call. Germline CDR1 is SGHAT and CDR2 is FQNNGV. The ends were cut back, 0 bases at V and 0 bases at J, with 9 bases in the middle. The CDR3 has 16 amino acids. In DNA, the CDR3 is TGTGCCAGCAGCTTAGATCCTCAAAGCTCCTACAATGAGCAGTTCTTC. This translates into CASSLDPQSSYNEQFF.